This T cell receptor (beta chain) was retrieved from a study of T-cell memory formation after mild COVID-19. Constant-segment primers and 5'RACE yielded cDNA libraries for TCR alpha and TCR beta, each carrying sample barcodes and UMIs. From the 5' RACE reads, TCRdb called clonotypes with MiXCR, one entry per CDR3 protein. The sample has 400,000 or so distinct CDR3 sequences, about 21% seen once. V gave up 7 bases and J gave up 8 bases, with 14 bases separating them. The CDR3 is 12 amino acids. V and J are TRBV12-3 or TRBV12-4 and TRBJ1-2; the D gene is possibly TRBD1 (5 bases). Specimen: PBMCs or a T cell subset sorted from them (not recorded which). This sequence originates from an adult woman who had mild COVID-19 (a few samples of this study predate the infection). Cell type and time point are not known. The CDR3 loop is CASTPGVGGYTF. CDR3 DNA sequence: TGTGCCAGCACCCCGGGGGTGGGGGGCTACACCTTC.